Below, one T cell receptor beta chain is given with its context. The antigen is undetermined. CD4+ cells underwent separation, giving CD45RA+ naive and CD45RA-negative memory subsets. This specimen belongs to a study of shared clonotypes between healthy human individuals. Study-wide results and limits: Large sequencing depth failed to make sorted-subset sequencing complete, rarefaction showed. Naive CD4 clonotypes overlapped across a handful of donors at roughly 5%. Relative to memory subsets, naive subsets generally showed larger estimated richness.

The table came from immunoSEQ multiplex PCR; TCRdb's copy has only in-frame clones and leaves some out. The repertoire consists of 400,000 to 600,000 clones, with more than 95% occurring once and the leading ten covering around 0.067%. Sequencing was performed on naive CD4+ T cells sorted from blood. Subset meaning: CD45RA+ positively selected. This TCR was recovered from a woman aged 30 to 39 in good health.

The CDR3 nucleotides read TGTGCCAGCAGCTTCTGGACAGCTTCGAACACTGAAGCTTTCTTT. The encoded protein is CASSFWTASNTEAFF. The chain uses TRBV7-9 and TRBJ1-1; D perhaps matches TRBD1 (6 bases). The CDR3 runs 15 residues. Trimming removed 3 bases at V and 1 base at J, with 12 bases between. Germline CDR1 and CDR2: SEHNR and FQNEAQ (reference sequence). Complete variable domain (other parts from reference TRBV7-9 and TRBJ1-1): DTGVSQNPRHKITKRGQNVTFRCDPISEHNRLYWYRQTLGQGPEFLTYFQNEAQLEKSRLLSDRFSAERPKGSFSTLEIQRTEQGDSAMYLCASSFWTASNTEAFFGQGTRLTVV.